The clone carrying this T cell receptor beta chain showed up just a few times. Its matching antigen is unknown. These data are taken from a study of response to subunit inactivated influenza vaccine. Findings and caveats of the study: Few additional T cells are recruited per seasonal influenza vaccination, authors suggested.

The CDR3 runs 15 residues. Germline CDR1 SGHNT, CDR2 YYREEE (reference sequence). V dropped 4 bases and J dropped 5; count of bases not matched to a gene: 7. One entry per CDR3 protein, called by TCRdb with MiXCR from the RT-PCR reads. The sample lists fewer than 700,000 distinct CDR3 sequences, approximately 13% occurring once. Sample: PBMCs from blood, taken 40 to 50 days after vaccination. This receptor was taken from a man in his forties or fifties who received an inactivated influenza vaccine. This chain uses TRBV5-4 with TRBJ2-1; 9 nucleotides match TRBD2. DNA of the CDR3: TGTGCCAGCAGCCCGACTAGCGGCCCAGACAATGAGCAGTTCTTC. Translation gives CASSPTSGPDNEQFF.